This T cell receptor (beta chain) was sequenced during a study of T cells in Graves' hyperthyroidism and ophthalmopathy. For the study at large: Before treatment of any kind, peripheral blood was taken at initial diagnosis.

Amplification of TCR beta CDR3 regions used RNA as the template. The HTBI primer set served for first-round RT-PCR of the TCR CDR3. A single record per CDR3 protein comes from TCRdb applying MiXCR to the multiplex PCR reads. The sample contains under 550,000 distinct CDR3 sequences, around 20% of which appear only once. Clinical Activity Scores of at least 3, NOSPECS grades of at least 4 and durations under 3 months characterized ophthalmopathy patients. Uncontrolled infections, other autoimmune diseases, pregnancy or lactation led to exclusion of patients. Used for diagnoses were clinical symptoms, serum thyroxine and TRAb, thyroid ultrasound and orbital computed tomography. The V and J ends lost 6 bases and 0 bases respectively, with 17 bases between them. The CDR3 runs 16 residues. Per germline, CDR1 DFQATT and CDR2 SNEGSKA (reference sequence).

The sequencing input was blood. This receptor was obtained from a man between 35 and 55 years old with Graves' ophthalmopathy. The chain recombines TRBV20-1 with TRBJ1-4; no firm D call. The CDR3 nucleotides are TGCAGTGCCGGCAGTGCCCGGGATTCAACTAATGAAAAACTGTTTTTT. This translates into CSAGSARDSTNEKLFF.